The TCR beta chain under discussion was sequenced for a study of cytomegalovirus exposure and HLA in healthy donors. In this sample, this clone turned up a few times. The PCR used 60 Vbeta and 13 Jbeta primers. Sequenced by immunoSEQ multiplex PCR; TCRdb stores in-frame clones only, minus some. Of 160,000 or so clones listed, about two thirds are singletons. The sequence was obtained from a woman in her thirties in good health and CMV-seronegative. Sequenced input: PBMCs.

In DNA form, the CDR3 reads TGTGCCAGCAGCGAGCGAGCCAACGAGGGGGCCAACGTCCTGACTTTC. The encoded protein is CASSERANEGANVLTF. The chain links TRBV6-4 to TRBJ2-6, with unresolved D. CDR1 and CDR2 from the germline V gene are MRHNA and SNTAGT. This CDR3 has 16 amino acids. Trimming left V 6 bases short and J 4 bases short, with 16 bases between.